The rows below give T cell receptor beta chains drawn from one sample of a study of chemoradiotherapy in HPV16-positive cancers. Using immunoSEQ multiplex PCR, the repertoire was profiled, and TCRdb retains in-frame clones only, with some absent. This repertoire shows approximately 13,000 clones, about 70% found once; its top ten account for 8% to 10%. The specimen was collected from a patient who underwent chemoradiotherapy. Source of these receptors: a human donor with HPV-associated anogenital cancer. The CDR3 runs from the conserved cysteine through the conserved F or W. The D gene is left open where the match is weak. Clone sizes are given selectively: once, few, many, or a class where the clone is expanded.

d_call,clone_size,j_call,v_call,cdr3_nt,cdr3_aa
NA,NA,TRBJ1-4,TRBV5-4,TGTGCCAGCAGCCTGGGGCCGGGGACCGCTAATGAAAAACTGTTTTTT,CASSLGPGTANEKLFF
TRBD2,NA,TRBJ2-3,TRBV11-2,TGTGCCAGCAGCTTAAAGGGGCTAGCGGGAGGACTCACAGATACGCAGTATTTT,CASSLKGLAGGLTDTQYF
TRBD2,NA,TRBJ2-1,TRBV7-7,TGTGCTAGCAGCTTAGCGCTAGCGGGAGATTTCGATGAGCAGTTCTTC,CASSLALAGDFDEQFF
NA,NA,TRBJ1-2,TRBV6-1,TGTGCCAGCAGTGAGGGGGGGGAAGGGGGCTACACCTTC,CASSEGGEGGYTF
NA,NA,TRBJ1-3,TRBV30,TGTGCCTGGAGAGAAGATGATGGGGGAAACACCATATATTTT,CAWREDDGGNTIYF
NA,NA,TRBJ1-5,TRBV6-4,TGTGCCAGCTCTCGGGAAGTCAATCAGCCCCAGCATTTT,CASSREVNQPQHF
TRBD2,few,TRBJ2-7,TRBV27,TGTGCCAGCAGTCGACTAGCGGGAGGGGGCGAGCAGTACTTC,CASSRLAGGGEQYF
NA,NA,TRBJ2-1,TRBV15,TGTGCCACCAGCAGAGATAGGGTTGGGCGGGAGCAGTTCTTC,CATSRDRVGREQFF
TRBD2,NA,TRBJ2-3,TRBV19,TGTGCCAGTAGTATAGTTGCGGGAGGTGATACGCAGTATTTT,CASSIVAGGDTQYF
NA,NA,TRBJ2-2,TRBV14,TGTGCCAGCAGCCAAGATCAGATATCTAGTCGGGCCGGGGAGCTGTTTTTT,CASSQDQISSRAGELFF
TRBD2,NA,TRBJ2-7,TRBV27,TGTGCCAGCAGTTATAGCGGGAGTGACGAGCAGTACTTC,CASSYSGSDEQYF
TRBD2,NA,TRBJ2-3,TRBV23-1,TGCGCCAGCAGTCATCCCCGGACTAGCGGGGCGACAGATACGCAGTATTTT,CASSHPRTSGATDTQYF
NA,NA,TRBJ2-7,TRBV27,TGTGCCAGCAGTTTCCCAGGGTCCTACGAGCAGTACTTC,CASSFPGSYEQYF
TRBD1,once,TRBJ2-7,TRBV6-6,TGTGCCAGCAGCCATCGGGACAGGATCCACGAGCAGTACTTC,CASSHRDRIHEQYF
NA,NA,TRBJ2-7,TRBV13,TGTGCCAGCAGCCAGAAATGGGGGATGAGGCCCTACGAGCAGTACTTC,CASSQKWGMRPYEQYF
TRBD1,NA,TRBJ2-7,TRBV7-9,TGTGCCACAGAAGAAACAGGGGGCTCCTACGAGCAGTACTTC,CATEETGGSYEQYF
NA,NA,TRBJ2-1,TRBV12-5,TGTGCTAGTGGTTTGGTACTGGGGGCTCCGAACTCCTACAATGAGCAGTTCTTC,CASGLVLGAPNSYNEQFF
TRBD1,NA,TRBJ2-7,TRBV18,TGTGCCAGCTCACCGGCCTCGACAGGGTGGTACGAGCAGTACTTC,CASSPASTGWYEQYF
TRBD2,NA,TRBJ2-1,TRBV11-3,TGTGCCAGCAGCTTTTTTACTAGCGGGAGCCTGACCTACAATGAGCAGTTCTTC,CASSFFTSGSLTYNEQFF
NA,NA,TRBJ2-1,TRBV7-9,TGTGCCAGCAGCTTACAGTCGGATGAGCAGTTCTTC,CASSLQSDEQFF
NA,NA,TRBJ1-2,TRBV30,TGTGCCTGGAGTTTGTTGGGGGTGTCCTATGGCTACACCTTC,CAWSLLGVSYGYTF
TRBD2,NA,TRBJ2-1,TRBV13,TGTGCCAGCAGCCCAGCGGGGGGATACAATGAGCAGTTCTTC,CASSPAGGYNEQFF
NA,NA,TRBJ1-4,TRBV4-1,TGCGCCAGCAGCCACTCACAGGGATCTAAGGAAAAACTGTTTTTT,CASSHSQGSKEKLFF
NA,NA,TRBJ1-2,TRBV6-6,TGTGCCAGCAGTTACTCGACGTCCCACTATGGCTACACCTTC,CASSYSTSHYGYTF
TRBD1,once,TRBJ2-7,TRBV11-3,TGTGCCAGCAGCCCCTGGACAGGGGAAAAACCTACGGAGCAGTACTTC,CASSPWTGEKPTEQYF
NA,NA,TRBJ2-3,TRBV7-2,TGTGCCAGCAGCCGAAGGACAGATACGCAGTATTTT,CASSRRTDTQYF
TRBD1,NA,TRBJ1-1,TRBV6-5,TGTGCCAGCAGTCGACGGGGGACAGGGGTCACTGAAGCTTTCTTT,CASSRRGTGVTEAFF
TRBD1,NA,TRBJ2-3,TRBV19,TGTGCCAGTAGTTCGAGGACAGGAGGCGGCCTGGGAGATACGCAGTATTTT,CASSSRTGGGLGDTQYF
NA,NA,TRBJ1-1,TRBV7-3,TGTGCCAGCAGCTCAGGGTCCTCGAACACTGAAGCTTTCTTT,CASSSGSSNTEAFF
NA,NA,TRBJ1-5,TRBV23-1,TGCGCCAGCAGTCAATCGTCAGGGGCGGGAAGCAATCAGCCCCAGCATTTT,CASSQSSGAGSNQPQHF
TRBD2,once,TRBJ2-2,TRBV6-4,TGTGCCAGCTCCCTGAATGGTAGCGGGAGGGCCGGCACCGGGGAGCTGTTTTTT,CASSLNGSGRAGTGELFF
NA,few,TRBJ2-6,TRBV7-3,TGTGCCAGCAGCTTCAGCTCCTCTGGGGCCAACGTCCTGACTTTC,CASSFSSSGANVLTF
NA,large,TRBJ1-2,TRBV5-1,NA,CASSFGTGSGGHTF
NA,NA,TRBJ2-3,TRBV11-1,TGTGCCAGCAGCTTAGGGGGGGTTAGCACAGATACGCAGTATTTT,CASSLGGVSTDTQYF
NA,NA,TRBJ1-1,TRBV5-1,TGCGCCAGCAGCCCGACAGGTGGTCGGGCTGAAGCTTTCTTT,CASSPTGGRAEAFF
TRBD1,NA,TRBJ2-3,TRBV7-3,TGTGCCAGCAGCCCCGGGACAGTAACAGATACGCAGTATTTT,CASSPGTVTDTQYF
TRBD2,once,TRBJ2-7,TRBV29-1,TGCAGCGTAAATCTAGCGGGGGAACCCTACGAGCAGTACTTC,CSVNLAGEPYEQYF
NA,NA,TRBJ1-2,TRBV29-1,TGCAGCGTGGGGGACGGTAGCCGGGGCTACACCTTC,CSVGDGSRGYTF
TRBD2,NA,TRBJ2-7,TRBV5-1,TGCGCCAGCAGCTTGGAGGGACTAGCGGGGAACGAGCAGTACTTC,CASSLEGLAGNEQYF
NA,NA,TRBJ2-3,TRBV18,TGTGCCAGCTCACCGGTGGAGGATACGCAGTATTTT,CASSPVEDTQYF
NA,NA,TRBJ2-1,TRBV30,TGTGCCTGGAGTAACTACCCTAATGAGCAGTTCTTC,CAWSNYPNEQFF
NA,NA,TRBJ2-1,TRBV9,TGTGCCAGCAGCTCCACGACTAGTTCCAATGAGCAGTTCTTC,CASSSTTSSNEQFF
NA,NA,TRBJ1-1,TRBV2,TGTGCCAGCAGTGAACAGGGGAGGACTGAAGCTTTCTTT,CASSEQGRTEAFF
TRBD2,NA,TRBJ2-1,TRBV19,TGTGCCAGTAGTATTGTAGCGGGAGTTCGCAATGAGCAGTTCTTC,CASSIVAGVRNEQFF
TRBD2,NA,TRBJ2-3,TRBV11-2,TGTGCCAGCAGCCCTCTAGCGGGAGGGCCGCGAGATACGCAGTATTTT,CASSPLAGGPRDTQYF
TRBD2,NA,TRBJ2-7,TRBV6-5,TGTGCCAGCAGTTACTCAGGACTAGTGCACGAGCAGTACTTC,CASSYSGLVHEQYF
NA,NA,TRBJ2-3,TRBV14,TGTGCCAGCAGCCAAAGGGGGGCGAGATCAGATACGCAGTATTTT,CASSQRGARSDTQYF
NA,NA,TRBJ2-6,TRBV6-4,TGTGCCAGCAGTGACTCTAGCGGCTCTGGGGCCAACGTCCTGACTTTC,CASSDSSGSGANVLTF
NA,NA,TRBJ2-7,TRBV6-5,TGTGCCAGCAGGGGGGACTCGGGGGAGCAGTACTTC,CASRGDSGEQYF
TRBD2,once,TRBJ2-1,TRBV11-3,TGTGCCAGCAGCGTAGGGACTAGCGGGAACTACAATGAGCAGTTCTTC,CASSVGTSGNYNEQFF
TRBD1,NA,TRBJ2-1,TRBV9,TGTGCCAGCAGCCCTCCGGTCCGGGACAGCCTATACAATGAGCAGTTCTTC,CASSPPVRDSLYNEQFF
NA,NA,TRBJ2-3,TRBV11-2,TGTGCCAGCAGTCCCCTCGTCGGGAGATCACTGACAGATACGCAGTATTTT,CASSPLVGRSLTDTQYF
NA,NA,TRBJ2-7,TRBV27,TGTGCCAGCAGTACAAGATCGGAGGGCGAGCAGTACTTC,CASSTRSEGEQYF
NA,NA,TRBJ1-1,TRBV10-3,TGTGCCATCAGTCATTTTGACACTGAAGCTTTCTTT,CAISHFDTEAFF
TRBD2,NA,TRBJ2-1,TRBV7-9,TGTGCCAGCAGCTTTCGGCGGGAGGGCAATGAGCAGTTCTTC,CASSFRREGNEQFF
TRBD1,NA,TRBJ2-1,TRBV25-1,TGTGCCAGCAGTGAAAAAGGACAGGGGGTTTGGGATGAGCAGTTCTTC,CASSEKGQGVWDEQFF
NA,NA,TRBJ2-5,TRBV5-5,TGTGCCAGCAGCTTGGATCCGGGACCCGATCTGGAGACCCAGTACTTC,CASSLDPGPDLETQYF
NA,NA,TRBJ2-1,TRBV5-6,TGTGCCAGCAGCTGGGGGACTGGCAAGGTCTTC,CASSWGTGKVF
NA,medium-sized,TRBJ1-1,TRBV5-3,TGTGCCAGAAGATGGGGACGTTGCTGGTATGACACTGAAGCTTTCTTT,CARRWGRCWYDTEAFF